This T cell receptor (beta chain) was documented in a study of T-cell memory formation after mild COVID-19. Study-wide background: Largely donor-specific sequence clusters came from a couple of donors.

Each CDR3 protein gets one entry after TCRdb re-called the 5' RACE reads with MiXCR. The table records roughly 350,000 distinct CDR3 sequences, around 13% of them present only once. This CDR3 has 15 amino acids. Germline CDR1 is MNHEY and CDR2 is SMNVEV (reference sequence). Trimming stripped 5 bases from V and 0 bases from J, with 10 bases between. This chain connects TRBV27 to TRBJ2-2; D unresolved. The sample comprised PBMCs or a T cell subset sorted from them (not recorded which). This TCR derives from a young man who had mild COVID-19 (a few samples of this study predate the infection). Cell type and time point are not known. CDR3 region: CASSADGANTGELFF. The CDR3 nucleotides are TGTGCCAGCAGTGCGGACGGCGCGAACACCGGGGAGCTGTTTTTT.